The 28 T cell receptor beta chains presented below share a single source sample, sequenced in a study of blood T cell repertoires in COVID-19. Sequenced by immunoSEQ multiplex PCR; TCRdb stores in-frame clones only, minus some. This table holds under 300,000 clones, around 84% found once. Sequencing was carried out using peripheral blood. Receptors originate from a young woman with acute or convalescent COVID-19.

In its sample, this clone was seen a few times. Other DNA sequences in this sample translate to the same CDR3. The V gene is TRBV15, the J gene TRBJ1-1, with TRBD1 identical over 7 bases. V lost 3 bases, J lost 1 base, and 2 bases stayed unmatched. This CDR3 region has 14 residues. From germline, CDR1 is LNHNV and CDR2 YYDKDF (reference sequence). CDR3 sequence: CATSRTGQNTEAFF. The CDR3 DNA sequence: TGTGCCACCAGCAGGACAGGGCAGAACACTGAAGCTTTCTTT.

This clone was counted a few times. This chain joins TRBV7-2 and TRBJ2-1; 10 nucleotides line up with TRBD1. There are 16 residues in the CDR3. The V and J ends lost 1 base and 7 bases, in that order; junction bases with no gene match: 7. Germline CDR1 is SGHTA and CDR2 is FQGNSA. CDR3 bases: TGTGCCAGCAGCTTAGTGTCGGGACAGGGGAGGAATGAGCAGTTCTTC. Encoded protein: CASSLVSGQGRNEQFF.

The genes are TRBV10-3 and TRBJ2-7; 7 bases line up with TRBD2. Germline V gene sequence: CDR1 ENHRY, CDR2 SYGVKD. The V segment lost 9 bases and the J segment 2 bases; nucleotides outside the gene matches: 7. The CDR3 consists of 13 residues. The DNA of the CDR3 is TGTGCCATTGGGACTACCTCAACCTACGAGCAGTACTTC. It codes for CAIGTTSTYEQYF.

CDR3 in DNA: TGTGCCAGCAGCTTGGGACAACCCTTGTCGGACACTGAAGCTTTCTTT. Its protein product is CASSLGQPLSDTEAFF. The genes are TRBV5-6 and TRBJ1-1; D unclear. CDR1 SGHDT and CDR2 YYEEEE come from the germline V gene. Trimming cost V 0 bases and J 3 bases, with 15 bases left between them. The CDR3 runs to 16 residues.

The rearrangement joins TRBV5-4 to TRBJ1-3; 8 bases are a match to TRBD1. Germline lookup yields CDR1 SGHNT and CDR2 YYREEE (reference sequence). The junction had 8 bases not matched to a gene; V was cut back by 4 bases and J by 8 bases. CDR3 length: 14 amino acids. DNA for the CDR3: TGTGCCAGCAGCCTCGGACAGGGAGGGGACACCATATATTTT. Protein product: CASSLGQGGDTIYF.

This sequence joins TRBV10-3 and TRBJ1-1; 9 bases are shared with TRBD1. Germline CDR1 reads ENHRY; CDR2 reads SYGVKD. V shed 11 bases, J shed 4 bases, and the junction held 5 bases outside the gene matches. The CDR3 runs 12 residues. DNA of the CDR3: TGTGCCGCGGGACAGGGTACCACTGAAGCTTTCTTT. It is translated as CAAGQGTTEAFF.

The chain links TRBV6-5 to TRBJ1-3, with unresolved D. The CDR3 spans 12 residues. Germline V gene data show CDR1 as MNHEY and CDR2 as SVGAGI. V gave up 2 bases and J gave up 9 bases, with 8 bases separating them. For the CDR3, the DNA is TGTGCCAGCAGTTACGAGCGGTCCACCATATATTTT. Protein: CASSYERSTIYF.

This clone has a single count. CDR3 bases: TGCAGCGTAATAGCCGGGACAGGTTATTTTAGTCGGTTCTTC. Its translation is CSVIAGTGYFSRFF. The J gene is TRBJ2-1, the V gene TRBV29-1, with 8 positions matching TRBD1. V was clipped by 6 bases and J by 15 bases; unmatched bases: 19. Looked up from germline, CDR1 is SQVTM and CDR2 is ANQGSEA. The CDR3 loop spans 14 amino acids.

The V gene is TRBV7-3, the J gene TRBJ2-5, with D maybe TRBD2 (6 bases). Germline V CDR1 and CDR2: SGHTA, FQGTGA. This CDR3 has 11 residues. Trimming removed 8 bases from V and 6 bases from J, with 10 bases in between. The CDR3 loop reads CASGAGQTQYF. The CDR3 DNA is TGTGCCAGCGGGGCGGGACAGACCCAGTACTTC.

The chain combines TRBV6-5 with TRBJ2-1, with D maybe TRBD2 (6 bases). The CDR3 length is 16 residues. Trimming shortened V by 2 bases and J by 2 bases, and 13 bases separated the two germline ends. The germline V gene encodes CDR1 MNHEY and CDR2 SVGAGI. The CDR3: CASSYVGGGTYNEQFF. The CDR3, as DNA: TGTGCCAGCAGTTACGTCGGGGGAGGCACCTACAATGAGCAGTTCTTC.

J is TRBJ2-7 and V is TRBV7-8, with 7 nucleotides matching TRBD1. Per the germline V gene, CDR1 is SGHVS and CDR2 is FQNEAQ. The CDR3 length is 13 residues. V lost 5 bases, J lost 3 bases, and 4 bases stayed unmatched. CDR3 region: CASSQAGGYEQYF. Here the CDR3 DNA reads TGTGCCAGCAGCCAAGCAGGGGGCTACGAGCAGTACTTC.

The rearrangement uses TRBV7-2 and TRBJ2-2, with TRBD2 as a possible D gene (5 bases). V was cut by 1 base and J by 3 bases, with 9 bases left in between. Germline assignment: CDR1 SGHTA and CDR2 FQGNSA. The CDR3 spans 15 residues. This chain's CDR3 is CASSLESGYTGELFF. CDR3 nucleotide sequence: TGTGCCAGCAGCTTAGAGTCGGGGTACACCGGGGAGCTGTTTTTT.

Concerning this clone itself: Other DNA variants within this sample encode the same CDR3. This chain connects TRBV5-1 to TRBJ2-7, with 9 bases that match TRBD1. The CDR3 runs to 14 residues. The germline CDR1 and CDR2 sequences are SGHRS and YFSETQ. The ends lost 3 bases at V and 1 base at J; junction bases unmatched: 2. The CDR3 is CASSWGQGSYEQYF. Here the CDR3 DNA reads TGCGCCAGCAGCTGGGGACAGGGATCCTACGAGCAGTACTTC.

Written as DNA, the CDR3 is TGTGCCAGCAGTTACACAGGCTGGACTGAAGCTTTCTTT. Translated: CASSYTGWTEAFF. The chain links TRBV27 to TRBJ1-1; D possibly corresponds to TRBD1 (5 bases). Germline V gene data show CDR1 as MNHEY and CDR2 as SMNVEV (reference sequence). Trimming shortened V by 4 bases and J by 5 bases, and 11 bases separated the two germline ends. The CDR3 covers 13 residues.

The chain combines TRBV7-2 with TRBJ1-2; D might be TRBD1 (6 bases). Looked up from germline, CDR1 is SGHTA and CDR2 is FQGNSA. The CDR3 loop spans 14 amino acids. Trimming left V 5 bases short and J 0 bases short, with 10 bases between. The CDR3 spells CASSPDRTNYGYTF. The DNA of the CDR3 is TGTGCCAGCAGCCCTGACAGGACTAACTATGGCTACACCTTC.

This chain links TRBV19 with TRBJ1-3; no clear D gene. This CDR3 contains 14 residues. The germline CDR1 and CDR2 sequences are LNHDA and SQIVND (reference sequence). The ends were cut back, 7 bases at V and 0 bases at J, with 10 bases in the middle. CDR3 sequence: CASKPRFSGNTIYF. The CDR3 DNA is TGTGCCAGTAAGCCTCGTTTCTCTGGAAACACCATATATTTT.

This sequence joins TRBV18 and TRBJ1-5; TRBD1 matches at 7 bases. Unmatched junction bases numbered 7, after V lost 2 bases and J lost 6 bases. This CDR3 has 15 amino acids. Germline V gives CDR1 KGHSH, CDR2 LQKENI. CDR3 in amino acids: CASSPDRVGGQPQHF. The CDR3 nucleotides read TGTGCCAGCTCACCAGACAGGGTGGGGGGTCAGCCCCAGCATTTT. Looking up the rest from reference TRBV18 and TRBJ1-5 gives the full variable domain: NAGVMQNPRHLVRRRGQEARLRCSPMKGHSHVYWYRQLPEEGLKFMVYLQKENIIDESGMPKERFSAEFPKEGPSILRIQQVVRGDSAAYFCASSPDRVGGQPQHFGDGTRLSIL.

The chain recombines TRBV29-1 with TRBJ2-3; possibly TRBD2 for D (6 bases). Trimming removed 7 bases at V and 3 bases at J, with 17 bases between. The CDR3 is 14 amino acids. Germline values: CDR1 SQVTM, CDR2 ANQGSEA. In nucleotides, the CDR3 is TGCAGCGCGGACCTGGGACTGTCGACAGATACGCAGTATTTT. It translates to CSADLGLSTDTQYF.

The CDR3 loop is CATSDSGDFGDIQYF. CDR3 nucleotides: TGTGCCACCAGTGATTCCGGGGATTTTGGGGACATTCAGTACTTC. This chain connects TRBV24-1 to TRBJ2-4, with D possibly TRBD2 on 5 matching bases. Looked up from germline, CDR1 is KGHDR and CDR2 is SFDVKD. The V end lost 2 bases, the J end lost 8 bases, and 15 bases lay between the germline ends. The CDR3 length is 15 residues.

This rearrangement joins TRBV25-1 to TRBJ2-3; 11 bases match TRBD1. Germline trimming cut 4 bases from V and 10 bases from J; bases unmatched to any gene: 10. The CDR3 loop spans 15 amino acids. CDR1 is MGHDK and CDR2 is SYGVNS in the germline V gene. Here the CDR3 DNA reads TGTGCCAGCAGTGGTAAAGGGGACAGGGGGGTCTCGCAGTATTTT. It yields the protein CASSGKGDRGVSQYF.

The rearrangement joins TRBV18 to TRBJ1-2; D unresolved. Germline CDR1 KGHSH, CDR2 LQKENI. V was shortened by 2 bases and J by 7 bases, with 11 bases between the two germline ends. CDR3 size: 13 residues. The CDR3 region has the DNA TGTGCCAGCTCACCAGAGGTCCGGGGTGGCTACACCTTC. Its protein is CASSPEVRGGYTF.

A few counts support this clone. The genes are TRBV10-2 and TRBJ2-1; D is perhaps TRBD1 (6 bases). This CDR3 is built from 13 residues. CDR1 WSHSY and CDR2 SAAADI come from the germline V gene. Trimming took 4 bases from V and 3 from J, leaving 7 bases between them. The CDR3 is CASSATGYNEQFF. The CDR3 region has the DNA TGCGCCAGCAGTGCGACAGGCTACAATGAGCAGTTCTTC.

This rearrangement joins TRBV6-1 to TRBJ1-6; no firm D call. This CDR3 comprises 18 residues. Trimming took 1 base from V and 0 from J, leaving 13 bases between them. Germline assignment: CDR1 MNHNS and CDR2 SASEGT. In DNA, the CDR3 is TGTGCCAGCAGTGAAGGGGCAGGTTTTAGCTCCTATAATTCACCCCTCCACTTT. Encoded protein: CASSEGAGFSSYNSPLHF.

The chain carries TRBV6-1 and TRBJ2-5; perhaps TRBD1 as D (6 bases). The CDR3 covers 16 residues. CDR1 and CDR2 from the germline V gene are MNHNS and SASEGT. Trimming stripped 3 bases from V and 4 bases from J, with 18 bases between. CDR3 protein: CASSDLVRTAGETQYF. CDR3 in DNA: TGTGCCAGCAGTGACCTTGTTAGGACAGCCGGAGAGACCCAGTACTTC.

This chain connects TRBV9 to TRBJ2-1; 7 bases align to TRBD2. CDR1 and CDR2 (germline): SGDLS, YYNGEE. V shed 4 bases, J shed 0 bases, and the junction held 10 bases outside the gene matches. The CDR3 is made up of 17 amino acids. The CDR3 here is CASSSGPGRTSYNEQFF. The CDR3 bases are TGTGCCAGCAGCTCGGGTCCCGGGAGGACCTCCTACAATGAGCAGTTCTTC.

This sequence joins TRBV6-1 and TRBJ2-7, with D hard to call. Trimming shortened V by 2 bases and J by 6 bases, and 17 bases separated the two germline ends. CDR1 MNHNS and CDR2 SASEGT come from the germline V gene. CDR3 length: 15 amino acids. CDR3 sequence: CASSEQPTSPGEQYF. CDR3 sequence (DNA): TGTGCCAGCAGTGAACAACCGACCTCCCCAGGCGAGCAGTACTTC.

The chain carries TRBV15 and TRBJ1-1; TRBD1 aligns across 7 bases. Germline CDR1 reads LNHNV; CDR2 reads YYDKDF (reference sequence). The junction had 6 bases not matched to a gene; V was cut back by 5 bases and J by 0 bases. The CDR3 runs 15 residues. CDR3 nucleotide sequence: TGTGCCACCAGCGGGGGGACAGATATGAACACTGAAGCTTTCTTT. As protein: CATSGGTDMNTEAFF.

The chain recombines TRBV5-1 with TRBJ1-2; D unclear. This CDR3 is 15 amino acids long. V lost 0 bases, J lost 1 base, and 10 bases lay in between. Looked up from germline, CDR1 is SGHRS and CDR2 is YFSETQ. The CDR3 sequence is CASSLEGVLNYGYTF. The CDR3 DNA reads TGCGCCAGCAGCTTGGAGGGAGTGCTTAACTATGGCTACACCTTC.